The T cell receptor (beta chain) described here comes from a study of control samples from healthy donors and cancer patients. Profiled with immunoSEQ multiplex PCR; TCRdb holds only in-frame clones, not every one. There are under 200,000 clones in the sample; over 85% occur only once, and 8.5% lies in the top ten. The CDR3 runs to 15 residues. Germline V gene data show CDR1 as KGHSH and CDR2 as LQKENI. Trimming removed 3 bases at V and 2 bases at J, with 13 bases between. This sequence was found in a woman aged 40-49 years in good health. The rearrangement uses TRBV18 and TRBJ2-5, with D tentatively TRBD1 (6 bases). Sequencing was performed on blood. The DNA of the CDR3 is TGTGCCAGCTCACCGGGGTTTCAGGGGCAAGAGACCCAGTACTTC. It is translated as CASSPGFQGQETQYF.